The rows below give T cell receptor beta chains drawn from one sample of a study of T-cell reconstitution after alpha-beta-depleted transplantation in children. MiXCR, run by TCRdb on the PCR reads, gives a single entry per CDR3 protein. Found here are over 550,000 distinct CDR3 sequences, 8% to 11% of them singletons; the top ten hold less than 4.5%. Sequencing used PBMCs from the stem cell graft donor, obtained from the stem cell graft. The receptors were gathered from a human donor who donated a stem cell graft to a child with acute myeloid leukemia. Each CDR3 is given with its conserved first and last residue.

j_gene: TRBJ2-7
v_gene: TRBV6-1
CDR3aa: CASATGGPQEQYF

j_gene: TRBJ2-7
v_gene: TRBV27
CDR3aa: CARAVYKDEGQGGPTYEQYF

j_gene: TRBJ1-2
v_gene: TRBV25-1
CDR3aa: CASSPSGQPYGYTF

j_gene: TRBJ1-5
v_gene: TRBV28
CDR3aa: CASTYRAPRQPQHF

j_gene: TRBJ1-4
v_gene: TRBV6-5
CDR3aa: CASSYAPYMVPRSDEKLFF

j_gene: TRBJ2-1
v_gene: TRBV12-3/TRBV12-4
CDR3aa: CASSLNWEQFF

j_gene: TRBJ1-1
v_gene: TRBV28
CDR3aa: CASSLFGLEDTEAFF

j_gene: TRBJ1-5
v_gene: TRBV5-1
CDR3aa: CASSLVPGGEQPQHF

j_gene: TRBJ1-2
v_gene: TRBV2
CDR3aa: CASRSTAPGGYTF

j_gene: TRBJ1-1
v_gene: TRBV12-3/TRBV12-4
CDR3aa: CASIFGEPNTEAFF

j_gene: TRBJ2-7
v_gene: TRBV7-2
CDR3aa: CASSLVWEANYEQYF

j_gene: TRBJ2-5
v_gene: TRBV9
CDR3aa: CASSAPGTRGETQYF

j_gene: TRBJ1-5
v_gene: TRBV6-1
CDR3aa: CASSGEYSNQPQHF

j_gene: TRBJ1-5
v_gene: TRBV5-1
CDR3aa: CASSFGDSNQPQHF

j_gene: TRBJ2-2
v_gene: TRBV28
CDR3aa: CASSPSGVTGELFF

j_gene: TRBJ2-6
v_gene: TRBV20-1
CDR3aa: CSARERESSGANVLTF

j_gene: TRBJ2-5
v_gene: TRBV5-1
CDR3aa: CASSLDSETQYF

j_gene: TRBJ2-6
v_gene: TRBV5-1
CDR3aa: CASSLTPLGANVLTF

j_gene: TRBJ2-7
v_gene: TRBV20-1
CDR3aa: CSARTGGLLYEQYF

j_gene: TRBJ1-2
v_gene: TRBV4-3
CDR3aa: CASTRTGGKNYGYTF

j_gene: TRBJ2-7
v_gene: TRBV27
CDR3aa: CASSTRDPLYEQYF

j_gene: TRBJ1-1
v_gene: TRBV5-1
CDR3aa: CASSLDGQFHAFF

j_gene: TRBJ2-1
v_gene: TRBV9
CDR3aa: CASSVEGSYNEQFF

j_gene: TRBJ2-3
v_gene: TRBV12-3/TRBV12-4
CDR3aa: CASRQRGSGASTDTQYF

j_gene: TRBJ1-6
v_gene: TRBV5-1
CDR3aa: CASSLDEGSPLHF

j_gene: TRBJ2-3
v_gene: TRBV7-2
CDR3aa: CASSFSGTYTQYF

j_gene: TRBJ2-3
v_gene: TRBV10-3
CDR3aa: CAITPGVGGAGAPGQYF

j_gene: TRBJ2-3
v_gene: TRBV5-1
CDR3aa: CASSLVRERDTQYF

j_gene: TRBJ1-3
v_gene: TRBV20-1
CDR3aa: CSASVSSGNTIYF

j_gene: TRBJ2-7
v_gene: TRBV7-2
CDR3aa: CASNHGLANYEQYF

j_gene: TRBJ2-6
v_gene: TRBV7-9
CDR3aa: CASSLPGQGTGANVLTF

j_gene: TRBJ2-1
v_gene: TRBV29-1
CDR3aa: CSGGFQYSYNEQFF

j_gene: TRBJ2-2
v_gene: TRBV7-2
CDR3aa: CASSLGAGGWNTGELFF

j_gene: TRBJ2-3
v_gene: TRBV28
CDR3aa: CASLIGSSGRLTDTQYF

j_gene: TRBJ2-5
v_gene: TRBV7-2
CDR3aa: CASSLVHSGVGETQYF

j_gene: TRBJ1-1
v_gene: TRBV7-2
CDR3aa: CASSLDRTGGTEAFF

j_gene: TRBJ2-3
v_gene: TRBV29-1
CDR3aa: CSVFGRGGTDTQYF

j_gene: TRBJ2-5
v_gene: TRBV7-2
CDR3aa: CASSLEASGSVETQYF

j_gene: TRBJ2-3
v_gene: TRBV5-1
CDR3aa: CASSLATSGSITDTQYF

j_gene: TRBJ1-1
v_gene: TRBV11-2
CDR3aa: CASSIRAMNTEAFF

j_gene: TRBJ1-5
v_gene: TRBV6-5
CDR3aa: CASRAPGQGAEQPQHF

j_gene: TRBJ2-7
v_gene: TRBV12-3/TRBV12-4
CDR3aa: CASSARTSGRTAYEQYF

j_gene: TRBJ2-7
v_gene: TRBV27
CDR3aa: CASSFSGPVYEQYF

j_gene: TRBJ2-1
v_gene: TRBV20-1
CDR3aa: CSARDFSSENDNEQFF

j_gene: TRBJ2-7
v_gene: TRBV29-1
CDR3aa: CSVGEGYEQYF

j_gene: TRBJ2-5
v_gene: TRBV7-9
CDR3aa: CASSLEFTGHRETQYF

j_gene: TRBJ2-1
v_gene: TRBV6-2/TRBV6-3
CDR3aa: CASSRQVTSGTEQFF

j_gene: TRBJ1-4
v_gene: TRBV20-1
CDR3aa: CSARTGSGEKLFF

j_gene: TRBJ2-3
v_gene: TRBV20-1
CDR3aa: CSARPSGRGTDTQYF

j_gene: TRBJ2-7
v_gene: TRBV6-5
CDR3aa: CASSSHQGAQEQYF

j_gene: TRBJ2-5
v_gene: TRBV27
CDR3aa: CASSASALGTQYF

j_gene: TRBJ2-1
v_gene: TRBV5-1
CDR3aa: CASSFSGTAISYNEQFF

j_gene: TRBJ2-1
v_gene: TRBV5-1
CDR3aa: CASRDLASDEQFF

j_gene: TRBJ2-7
v_gene: TRBV20-1
CDR3aa: CSAPPTSGLSYEQYF

j_gene: TRBJ1-6
v_gene: TRBV20-1
CDR3aa: CSARDPSAEGNSPLHF

j_gene: TRBJ2-2
v_gene: TRBV5-1
CDR3aa: CASKRQPGTGELFF

j_gene: TRBJ2-2
v_gene: TRBV24-1
CDR3aa: CATSDRGTTNTGELFF